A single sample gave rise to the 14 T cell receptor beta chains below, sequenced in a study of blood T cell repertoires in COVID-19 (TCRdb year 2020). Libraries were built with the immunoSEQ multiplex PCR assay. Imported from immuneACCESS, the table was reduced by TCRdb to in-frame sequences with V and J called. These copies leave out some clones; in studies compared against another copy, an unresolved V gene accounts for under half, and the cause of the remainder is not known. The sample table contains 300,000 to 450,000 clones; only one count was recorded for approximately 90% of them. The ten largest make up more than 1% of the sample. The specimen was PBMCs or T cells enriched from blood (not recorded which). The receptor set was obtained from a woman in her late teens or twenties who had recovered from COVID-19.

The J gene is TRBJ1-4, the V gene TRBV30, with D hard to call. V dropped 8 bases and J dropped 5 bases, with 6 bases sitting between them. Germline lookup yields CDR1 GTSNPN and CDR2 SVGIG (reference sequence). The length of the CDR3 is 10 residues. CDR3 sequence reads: CALLNEKLFF. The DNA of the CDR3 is TGTGCCCTACTGAATGAAAAACTGTTTTTT.

CDR3 amino acids: CAISEGAGDTEAFF. For the CDR3, the DNA is TGTGCCATCAGTGAAGGTGCAGGGGACACTGAAGCTTTCTTT. V is TRBV10-3 and J is TRBJ1-1; D may be TRBD1 (6 bases). V dropped 3 bases and J dropped 3 bases, with 11 bases sitting between them. This CDR3 is built from 14 residues. Germline V lookup: CDR1 ENHRY, CDR2 SYGVKD.

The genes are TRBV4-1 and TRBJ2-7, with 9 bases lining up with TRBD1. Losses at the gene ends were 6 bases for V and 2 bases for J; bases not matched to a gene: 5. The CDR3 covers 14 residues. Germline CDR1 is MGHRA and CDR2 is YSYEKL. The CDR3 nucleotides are TGCGCCAGCAGTCGACAGGGGGGGACCTACGAGCAGTACTTC. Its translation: CASSRQGGTYEQYF.

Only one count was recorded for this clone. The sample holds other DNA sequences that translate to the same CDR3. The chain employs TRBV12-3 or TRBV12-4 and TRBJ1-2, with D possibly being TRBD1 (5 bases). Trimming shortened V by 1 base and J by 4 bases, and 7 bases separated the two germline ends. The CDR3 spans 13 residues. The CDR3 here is CASSLGQGYGYTF. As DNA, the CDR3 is TGTGCCAGCAGTTTAGGGCAGGGCTATGGCTACACCTTC.

CDR3 in DNA: TGTGCCAGCAGCTGGGACAGGAACACTGAAGCTTTCTTT. It codes for CASSWDRNTEAFF. The rearrangement joins TRBV7-8 to TRBJ1-1, with 7 bases aligning to TRBD1. The V and J ends lost 4 bases and 1 base, in that order; junction bases with no gene match: 0. The CDR3 runs to 13 residues. Germline-derived CDR1 and CDR2 are SGHVS and FQNEAQ.

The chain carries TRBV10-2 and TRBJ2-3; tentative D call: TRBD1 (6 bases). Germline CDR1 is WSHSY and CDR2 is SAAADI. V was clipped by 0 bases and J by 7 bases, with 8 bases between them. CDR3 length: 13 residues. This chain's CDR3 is CASSESQGNTQYF. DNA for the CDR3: TGCGCCAGCAGTGAGTCTCAGGGGAATACGCAGTATTTT.

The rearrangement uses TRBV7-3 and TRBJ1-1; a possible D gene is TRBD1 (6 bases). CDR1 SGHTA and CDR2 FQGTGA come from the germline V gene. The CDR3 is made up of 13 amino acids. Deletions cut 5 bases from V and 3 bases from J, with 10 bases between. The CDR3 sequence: CASSPQGHTEAFF. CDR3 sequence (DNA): TGTGCCAGCAGCCCGCAGGGGCACACTGAAGCTTTCTTT.

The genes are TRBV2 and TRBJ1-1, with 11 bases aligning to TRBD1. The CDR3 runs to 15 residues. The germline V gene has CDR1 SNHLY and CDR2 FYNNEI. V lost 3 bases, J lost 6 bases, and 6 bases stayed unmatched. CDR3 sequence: CASSELDRGLPEAFF. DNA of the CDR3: TGTGCCAGCAGTGAGCTGGACAGGGGGCTTCCTGAAGCTTTCTTT.

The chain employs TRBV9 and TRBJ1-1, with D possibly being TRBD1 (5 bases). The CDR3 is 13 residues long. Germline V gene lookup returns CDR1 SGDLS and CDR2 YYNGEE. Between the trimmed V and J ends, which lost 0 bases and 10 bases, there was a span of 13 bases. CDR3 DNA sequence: TGTGCCAGCAGCGTAGACGGGGGGAGTGTAGCTTTCTTT. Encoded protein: CASSVDGGSVAFF.

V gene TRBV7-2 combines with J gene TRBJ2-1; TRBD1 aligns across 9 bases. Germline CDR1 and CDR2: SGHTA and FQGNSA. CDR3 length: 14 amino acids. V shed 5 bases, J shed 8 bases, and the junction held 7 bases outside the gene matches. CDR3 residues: CASSTGTGKYEQFF. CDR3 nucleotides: TGTGCCAGCAGCACCGGGACAGGGAAATATGAGCAGTTCTTC.

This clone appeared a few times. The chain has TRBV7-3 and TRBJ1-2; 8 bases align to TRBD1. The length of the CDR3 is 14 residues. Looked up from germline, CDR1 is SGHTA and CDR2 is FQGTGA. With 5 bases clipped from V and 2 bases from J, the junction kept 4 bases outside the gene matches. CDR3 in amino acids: CASSAQGANYGYTF. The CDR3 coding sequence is TGTGCCAGCAGCGCGCAGGGGGCGAACTATGGCTACACCTTC.

This chain's CDR3 is CASGAGSRGLQETQYF. The CDR3 nucleotides are TGTGCCAGCGGGGCCGGGTCACGCGGCCTCCAAGAGACCCAGTACTTC. The chain recombines TRBV28 with TRBJ2-5; D possibly corresponds to TRBD1 (5 bases). Germline values: CDR1 MDHEN, CDR2 SYDVKM. Between the trimmed V and J ends, which lost 8 bases and 1 base, there was a span of 20 bases. The CDR3 totals 16 residues. Looking up the rest from reference TRBV28 and TRBJ2-5 gives the full variable domain: DVKVTQSSRYLVKRTGEKVFLECVQDMDHENMFWYRQDPGLGLRLIYFSYDVKMKEKGDIPEGYSVSREKKERFSLILESASTNQTSMYLCASGAGSRGLQETQYFGPGTRLLVL.

CDR3 nucleotides: TGTGCCAGCAGGACCGACAGGGCTTTGAATAATTCACCCCTCCACTTT. Its translation: CASRTDRALNNSPLHF. The rearrangement uses TRBV2 and TRBJ1-6; 7 nucleotides match TRBD1. From germline, CDR1 is SNHLY and CDR2 FYNNEI. The CDR3 contains 16 residues. J gave up 5 bases and V 6 bases, and 10 bases lay outside the gene matches. Based on the CDR3 plus reference TRBV2 and TRBJ1-6, the full variable domain is EPEVTQTPSHQVTQMGQEVILRCVPISNHLYFYWYRQILGQKVEFLVSFYNNEISEKSEIFDDQFSVERPDGSNFTLKIRSTKLEDSAMYFCASRTDRALNNSPLHFGNGTRLTVT.

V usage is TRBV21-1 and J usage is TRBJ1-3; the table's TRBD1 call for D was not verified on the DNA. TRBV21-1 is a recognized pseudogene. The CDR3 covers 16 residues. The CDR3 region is CASSKGTGGSGNTIYF. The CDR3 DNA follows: TGTGCCAGCAGCAAAGGGACAGGGGGCTCTGGAAACACCATATATTTT.